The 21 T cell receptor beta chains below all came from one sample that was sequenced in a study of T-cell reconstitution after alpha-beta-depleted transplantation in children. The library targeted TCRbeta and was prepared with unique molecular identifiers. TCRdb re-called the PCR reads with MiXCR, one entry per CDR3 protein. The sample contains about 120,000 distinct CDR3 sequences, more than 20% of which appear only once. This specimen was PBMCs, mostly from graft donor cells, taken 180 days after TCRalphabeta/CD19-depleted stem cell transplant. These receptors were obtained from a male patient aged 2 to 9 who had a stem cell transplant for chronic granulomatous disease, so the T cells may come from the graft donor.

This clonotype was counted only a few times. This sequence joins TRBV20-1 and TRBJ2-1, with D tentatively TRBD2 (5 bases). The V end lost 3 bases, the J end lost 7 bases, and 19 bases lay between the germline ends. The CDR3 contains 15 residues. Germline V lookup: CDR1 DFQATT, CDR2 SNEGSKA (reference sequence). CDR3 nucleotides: TGCAGTGCTAGGGCGATAGACTATCCCGTTAATGAGCAGTTCTTC. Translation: CSARAIDYPVNEQFF.

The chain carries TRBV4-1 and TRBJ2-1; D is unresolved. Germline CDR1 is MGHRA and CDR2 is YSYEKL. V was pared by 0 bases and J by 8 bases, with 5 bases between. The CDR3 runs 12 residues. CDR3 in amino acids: CASSQETYEQFF. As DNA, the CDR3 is TGCGCCAGCAGCCAAGAAACCTATGAGCAGTTCTTC.

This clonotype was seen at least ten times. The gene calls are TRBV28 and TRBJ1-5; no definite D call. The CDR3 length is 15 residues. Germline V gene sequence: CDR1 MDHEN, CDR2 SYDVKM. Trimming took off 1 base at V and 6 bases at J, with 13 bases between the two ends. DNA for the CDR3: TGTGCCAGCAGTTTATTCTGGACCGCGGGTCAGCCCCAGCATTTT. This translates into CASSLFWTAGQPQHF.

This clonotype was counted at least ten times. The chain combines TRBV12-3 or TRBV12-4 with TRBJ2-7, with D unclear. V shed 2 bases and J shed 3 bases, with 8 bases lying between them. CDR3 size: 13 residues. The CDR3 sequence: CASSLQDNYEQYF. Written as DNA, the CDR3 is TGTGCCAGCAGTTTACAGGATAACTACGAGCAGTACTTC.

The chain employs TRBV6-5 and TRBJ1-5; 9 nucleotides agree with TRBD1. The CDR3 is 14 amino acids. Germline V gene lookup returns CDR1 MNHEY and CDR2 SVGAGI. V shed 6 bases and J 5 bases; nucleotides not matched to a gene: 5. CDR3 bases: TGTGCCAGCAGACCGGGACAGGGCTATCAGCCCCAGCATTTT. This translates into CASRPGQGYQPQHF.

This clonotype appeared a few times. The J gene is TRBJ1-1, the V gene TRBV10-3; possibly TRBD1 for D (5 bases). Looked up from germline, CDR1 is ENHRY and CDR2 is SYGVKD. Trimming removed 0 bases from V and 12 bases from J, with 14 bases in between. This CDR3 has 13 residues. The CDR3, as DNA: TGTGCCATCAGTGAGTCGATGGGGGATAGATCTTTCTTT. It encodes CAISESMGDRSFF.

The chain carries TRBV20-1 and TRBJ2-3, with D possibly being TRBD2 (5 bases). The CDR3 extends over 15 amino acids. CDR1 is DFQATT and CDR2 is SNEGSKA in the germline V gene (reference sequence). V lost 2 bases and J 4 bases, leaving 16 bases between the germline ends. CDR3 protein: CSARWVAGIADTQYF. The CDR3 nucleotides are TGCAGTGCTAGATGGGTTGCCGGGATCGCAGATACGCAGTATTTT.

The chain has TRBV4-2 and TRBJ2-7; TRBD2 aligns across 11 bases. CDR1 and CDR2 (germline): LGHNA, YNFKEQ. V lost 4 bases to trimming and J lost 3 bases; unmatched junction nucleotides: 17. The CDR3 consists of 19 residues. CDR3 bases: TGTGCCAGCAGCCCTCGGCTAGCGGGGGGCCGTTATCTTATCTACGAGCAGTACTTC. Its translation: CASSPRLAGGRYLIYEQYF.

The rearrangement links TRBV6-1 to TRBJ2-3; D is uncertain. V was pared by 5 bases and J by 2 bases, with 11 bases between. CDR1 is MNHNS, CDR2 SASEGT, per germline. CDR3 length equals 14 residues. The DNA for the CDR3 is TGTGCCAGCAGTATCAAGACTTCCACAGATACGCAGTATTTT. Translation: CASSIKTSTDTQYF.

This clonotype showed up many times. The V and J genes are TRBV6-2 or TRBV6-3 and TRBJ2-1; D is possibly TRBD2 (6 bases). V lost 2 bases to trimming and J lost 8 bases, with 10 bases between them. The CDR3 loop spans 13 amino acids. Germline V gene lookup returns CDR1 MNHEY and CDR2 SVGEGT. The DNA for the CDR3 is TGTGCCAGCAGTTACGGGGGAGGCGATGAGCAGTTCTTC. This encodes CASSYGGGDEQFF.

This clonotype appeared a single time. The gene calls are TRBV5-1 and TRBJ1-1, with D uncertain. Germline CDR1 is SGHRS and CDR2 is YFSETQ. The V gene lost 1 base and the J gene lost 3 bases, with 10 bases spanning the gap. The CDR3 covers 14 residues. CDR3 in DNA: TGCGCCAGCAGCTTGTCTCGACTATACACTGAAGCTTTCTTT. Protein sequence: CASSLSRLYTEAFF.

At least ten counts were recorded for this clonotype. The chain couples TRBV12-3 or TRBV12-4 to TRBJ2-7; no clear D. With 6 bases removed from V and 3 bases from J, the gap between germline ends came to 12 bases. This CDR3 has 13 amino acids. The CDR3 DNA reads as TGTGCCAGCAGCCCATCCCCCTACTACGAGCAGTACTTC. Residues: CASSPSPYYEQYF.

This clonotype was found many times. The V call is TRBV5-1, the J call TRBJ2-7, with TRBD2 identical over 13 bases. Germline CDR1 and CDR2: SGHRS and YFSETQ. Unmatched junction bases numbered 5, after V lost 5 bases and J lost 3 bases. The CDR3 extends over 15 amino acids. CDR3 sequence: CASRLAGGQIYEQYF. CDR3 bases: TGCGCCAGCAGACTAGCGGGAGGGCAAATCTACGAGCAGTACTTC.

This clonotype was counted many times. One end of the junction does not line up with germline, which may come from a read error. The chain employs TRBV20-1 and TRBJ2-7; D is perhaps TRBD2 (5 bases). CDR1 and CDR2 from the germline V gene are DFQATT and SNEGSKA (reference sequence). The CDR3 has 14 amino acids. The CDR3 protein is CSVRSLAETYEQYF. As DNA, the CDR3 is TGCAGTGTTAGAAGTCTAGCTGAGACCTACGAGCAGTACTTC.

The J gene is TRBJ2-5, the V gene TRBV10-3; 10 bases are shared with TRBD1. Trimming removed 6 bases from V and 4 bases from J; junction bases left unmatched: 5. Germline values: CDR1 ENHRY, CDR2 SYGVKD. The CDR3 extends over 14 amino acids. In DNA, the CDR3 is TGTGCCATCAGGATGACAGGGGGCGCAGAGACCCAGTACTTC. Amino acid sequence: CAIRMTGGAETQYF.

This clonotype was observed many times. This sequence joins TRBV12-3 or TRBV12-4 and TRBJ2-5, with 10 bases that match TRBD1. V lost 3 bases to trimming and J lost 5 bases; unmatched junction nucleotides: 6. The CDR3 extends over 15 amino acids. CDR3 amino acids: CASSFMGTGAETQYF. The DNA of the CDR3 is TGTGCCAGCAGTTTCATGGGGACAGGGGCTGAGACCCAGTACTTC.

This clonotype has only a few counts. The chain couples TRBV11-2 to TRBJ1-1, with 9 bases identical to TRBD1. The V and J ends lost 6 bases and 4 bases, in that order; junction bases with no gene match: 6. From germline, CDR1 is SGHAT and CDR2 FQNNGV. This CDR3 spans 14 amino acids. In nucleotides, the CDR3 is TGTGCCAGCAGGACCACAGGGGGCATCACTGAAGCTTTCTTT. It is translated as CASRTTGGITEAFF.

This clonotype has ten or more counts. DNA for the CDR3: TGTGCCAGCAGCTTAAGGGTCGGGGAGCTGTTTTTT. This translates into CASSLRVGELFF. The chain links TRBV5-6 to TRBJ2-2; D gene unclear. There are 12 residues in the CDR3. Germline loops: CDR1 SGHDT, CDR2 YYEEEE. The V end lost 2 bases, the J end lost 7 bases, and 6 bases lay between the germline ends.

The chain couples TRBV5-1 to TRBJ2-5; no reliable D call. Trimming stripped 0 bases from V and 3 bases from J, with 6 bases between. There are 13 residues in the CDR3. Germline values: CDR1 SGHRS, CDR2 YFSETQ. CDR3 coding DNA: TGCGCCAGCAGCTTGGTTACGGAAGAGACCCAGTACTTC. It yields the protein CASSLVTEETQYF.

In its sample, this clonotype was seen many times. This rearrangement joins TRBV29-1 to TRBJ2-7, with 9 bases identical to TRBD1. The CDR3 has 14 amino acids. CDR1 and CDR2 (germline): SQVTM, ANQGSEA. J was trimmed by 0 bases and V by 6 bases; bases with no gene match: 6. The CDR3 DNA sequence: TGCAGCGTGTATGGGACAGGGAACTCCTACGAGCAGTACTTC. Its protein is CSVYGTGNSYEQYF.

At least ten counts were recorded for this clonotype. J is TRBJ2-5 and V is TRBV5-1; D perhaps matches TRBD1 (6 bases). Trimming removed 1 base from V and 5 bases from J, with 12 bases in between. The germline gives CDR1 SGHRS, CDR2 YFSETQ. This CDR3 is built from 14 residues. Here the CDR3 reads CASSLTGMVETQYF. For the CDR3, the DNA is TGCGCCAGCAGCTTGACAGGGATGGTGGAGACCCAGTACTTC.